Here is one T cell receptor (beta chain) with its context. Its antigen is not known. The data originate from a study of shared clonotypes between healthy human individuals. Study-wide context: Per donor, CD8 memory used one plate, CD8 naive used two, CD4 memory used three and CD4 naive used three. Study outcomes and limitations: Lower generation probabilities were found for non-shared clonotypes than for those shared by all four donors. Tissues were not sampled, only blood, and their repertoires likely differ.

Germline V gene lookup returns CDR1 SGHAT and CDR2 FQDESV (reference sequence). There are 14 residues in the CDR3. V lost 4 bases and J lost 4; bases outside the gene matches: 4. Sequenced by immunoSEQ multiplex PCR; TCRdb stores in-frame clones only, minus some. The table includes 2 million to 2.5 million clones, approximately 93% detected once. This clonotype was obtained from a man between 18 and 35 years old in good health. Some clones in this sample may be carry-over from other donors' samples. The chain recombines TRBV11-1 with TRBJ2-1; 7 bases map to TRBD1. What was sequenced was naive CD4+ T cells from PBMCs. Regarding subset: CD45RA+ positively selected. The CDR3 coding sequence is TGTGCCAGCAGCTCGGGACAGCGGTACAATGAGCAGTTCTTC. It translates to CASSSGQRYNEQFF.